This T cell receptor beta chain was documented in a study of shared clonotypes between healthy human individuals. Clones were read by immunoSEQ multiplex PCR, and TCRdb kept only the in-frame ones, dropping some. The sample lists a few million clones, about 93% seen once, with 1.5% to 2% in the top ten. Regarding the study as a whole: Despite large depth, rarefaction showed incomplete sorted-subset sequencing. Of the naive CD4 clonotypes, approximately 5% were shared across a handful of donors. Generation probabilities of non-shared clonotypes were lower (relative to those shared by all four donors).

Germline CDR1 reads SGDLS; CDR2 reads YYNGEE. V gave up 3 bases and J gave up 7 bases, with 11 bases separating them. The CDR3 loop spans 13 amino acids. Naive CD8 cells comprised CD45RO-negative, CCR7-positively selected cells, excluding terminally differentiated effector memory CD45RA+ cells. Donors included only healthy HIV-negative adults lacking recent acute infections or vaccinations. As concerns this clone: The antigen remains unidentified. Other DNA sequences within the sample encode an identical CDR3.

This clonotype was obtained from a man aged 18 to 29 in good health. Some clones in this sample may be carry-over from other donors' samples. This chain joins TRBV9 and TRBJ2-1; possible D gene TRBD1, 6 bases. Source material: naive CD8+ T cells from PBMCs. CDR3 DNA sequence: TGTGCCAGCAGCGGCACAGGGTTAAATGAGCAGTTCTTC. Protein: CASSGTGLNEQFF.